Listed here are 21 T cell receptor beta chains from one sample, sequenced in a study of blood T cell repertoires in COVID-19. The data were produced by immunoSEQ multiplex PCR, yet TCRdb's version contains in-frame clones alone and is incomplete. The repertoire holds about 240,000 clones, with approximately 83% as singletons. Sample: PBMCs or T cells enriched from blood (not recorded which). The source is a middle-aged woman with acute COVID-19.

This chain links TRBV19 with TRBJ2-5, with 7 bases fitting TRBD2. J lost 3 bases, V lost 8 bases, and 6 bases had no gene match. Per the germline V gene, CDR1 is LNHDA and CDR2 is SQIVND (reference sequence). The CDR3 loop spans 13 amino acids. The CDR3 reads CASQRGPKETQYF. DNA of the CDR3: TGTGCCAGTCAGCGGGGCCCAAAAGAGACCCAGTACTTC.

The J gene is TRBJ2-3, the V gene TRBV24-1, with D uncertain. The CDR3 has 14 residues. Trimming pared 8 bases from V and 5 bases from J, leaving 16 bases between. The germline gives CDR1 KGHDR, CDR2 SFDVKD. Here the CDR3 DNA reads TGTGCCACCAACAGCCCTAAAGAAGGAGATACGCAGTATTTT. Encoded protein: CATNSPKEGDTQYF.

The V gene is TRBV19, the J gene TRBJ1-6; TRBD1 might be the D (6 bases). Looked up from germline, CDR1 is LNHDA and CDR2 is SQIVND (reference sequence). Trimming pared 9 bases from V and 7 bases from J, leaving 19 bases between. The CDR3 extends over 15 amino acids. The chain's CDR3 is CASTGLELDNSPLHF. The CDR3, as DNA: TGTGCCAGCACAGGGCTAGAGTTGGACAATTCACCCCTCCACTTT.

The chain couples TRBV15 to TRBJ1-3; 9 positions agree with TRBD1. In germline, CDR1 is LNHNV, CDR2 YYDKDF (reference sequence). The CDR3 runs to 15 residues. V was clipped by 5 bases and J by 7 bases; unmatched bases: 9. CDR3 amino acids: CATSRGGTGKNTIYF. CDR3 coding DNA: TGTGCCACCAGCCGGGGGGGGACAGGGAAGAACACCATATATTTT.

The sample holds one count of this clone. CDR3 coding DNA: TGTGCCACCAGCAGAGGTTTGGACATACTCACAGATACGCAGTATTTT. Amino acids: CATSRGLDILTDTQYF. The chain couples TRBV15 to TRBJ2-3, with a weak D call TRBD1 (5 bases). This CDR3 is built from 16 residues. The V gene lost 1 base and the J gene lost 2 bases, with 13 bases spanning the gap. The germline V gene has CDR1 LNHNV and CDR2 YYDKDF (reference sequence).

The V call is TRBV4-1, the J call TRBJ2-2, with 7 bases lining up with TRBD2. The CDR3 runs to 15 residues. Germline V gene lookup returns CDR1 MGHRA and CDR2 YSYEKL. V was clipped by 0 bases and J by 6 bases; unmatched bases: 4. DNA for the CDR3: TGCGCCAGCAGCCAAGACCGACTAGCCGCCGGGGAGCTGTTTTTT. This translates into CASSQDRLAAGELFF.

The chain has TRBV19 and TRBJ2-1; 8 bases map to TRBD2. V was pared by 3 bases and J by 3 bases, with 10 bases of the junction left unmatched. Germline CDR1 is LNHDA and CDR2 is SQIVND (reference sequence). The CDR3 totals 17 residues. The CDR3 nucleotides read TGTGCCAGTAGTATTTTAGGATCGGGACTAGTCTACAATGAGCAGTTCTTC. This gives the protein CASSILGSGLVYNEQFF.

This chain links TRBV5-8 with TRBJ2-1; a weak D match, TRBD2 (6 bases). Deletions cut 2 bases from V and 6 bases from J, with 18 bases between. This CDR3 has 16 residues. The V gene's germline CDR1 is SGHTS and CDR2 YDEGEE. The CDR3 DNA sequence: TGTGCCAGCAGCTTTCAGTTAGCTAGCGCCGGCAATGAGCAGTTCTTC. It yields the protein CASSFQLASAGNEQFF.

The rearrangement uses TRBV2 and TRBJ2-2; 7 bases are shared with TRBD1. The V gene end was trimmed by 2 bases and the J gene end by 0 bases; junction bases not matched to a gene: 3. The CDR3 is 16 residues long. CDR1 is SNHLY, CDR2 FYNNEI, per germline. CDR3 nucleotides: TGTGCCAGCAGTGAATTGGGACAGTCGAACACCGGGGAGCTGTTTTTT. Residues: CASSELGQSNTGELFF.

The rearrangement uses TRBV19 and TRBJ1-3, with 8 bases matching TRBD1. Germline trimming cut 5 bases from V and 0 bases from J; bases unmatched to any gene: 6. This CDR3 comprises 16 residues. Germline lookup yields CDR1 LNHDA and CDR2 SQIVND (reference sequence). As DNA, the CDR3 is TGTGCCAGTAGTGTCACAGGGGGAGCCTCTGGAAACACCATATATTTT. Encoded protein: CASSVTGGASGNTIYF.

This rearrangement joins TRBV12-5 to TRBJ1-2; D call uncertain. Germline CDR1 and CDR2: LGHNT and FRNRAP. The ends were cut back, 5 bases at V and 2 bases at J, with 3 bases in the middle. The CDR3 consists of 11 residues. The CDR3: CASGPNYGYTF. The CDR3, as DNA: TGTGCTAGTGGTCCAAACTATGGCTACACCTTC.

The chain employs TRBV3-1 (or the pseudogene TRBV3-2) and TRBJ2-7; 9 bases align to TRBD2. The CDR3 has 17 residues. After removal of 1 base from V and 0 bases from J, the junction contained 7 bases not matched to a gene. The V gene's germline CDR1 is LGHDT and CDR2 YNNKEL (reference sequence). The CDR3 loop is CASSQGTSVRSSYEQYF. CDR3 DNA sequence: TGTGCCAGCAGCCAAGGGACTAGCGTAAGGAGCTCCTACGAGCAGTACTTC.

As for this clone: One end of the junction fails to match germline, which may point to a read error. This chain uses TRBV4-1 with TRBJ2-1; TRBD2 matches at 8 bases. The CDR3 totals 13 residues. Per germline, CDR1 MGHRA and CDR2 YSYEKL. For the CDR3, the DNA is TGCGCCAGCAGCCAAGGAAGACTAGCGCCTCGACTCTTC. Protein product: CASSQGRLAPRLF.

This chain's CDR3 is CARRLLTDTQYF. The DNA of the CDR3 is TGTGCCCGTCGACTCTTAACAGATACGCAGTATTTT. The V call is TRBV21-1, the J call TRBJ2-3; TRBD2, the table's D call, was not compared with the DNA. TRBV21-1 is a listed pseudogene. The CDR3 is 12 amino acids.

The rearrangement joins TRBV7-3 to TRBJ2-7; D may be TRBD2 (6 bases). This CDR3 contains 13 residues. Germline CDR1 SGHTA, CDR2 FQGTGA. V lost 5 bases and J lost 0, with 8 bases in between. The CDR3 region has the DNA TGTGCCAGCAGCATTAGCGGCTCCTACGAGCAGTACTTC. Amino acids: CASSISGSYEQYF.

This clone was counted a few times. The gene calls are TRBV28 and TRBJ1-5, with 10 bases lining up with TRBD1. The V gene end was trimmed by 6 bases and the J gene end by 4 bases; junction bases not matched to a gene: 6. This CDR3 comprises 15 residues. Germline V gene lookup returns CDR1 MDHEN and CDR2 SYDVKM. This chain's CDR3 is CASRRDRGGNQPQHF. The CDR3 coding sequence is TGTGCCAGCAGGAGGGACAGGGGAGGTAATCAGCCCCAGCATTTT.

The chain combines TRBV6-5 with TRBJ1-1; D unclear. Germline CDR1 is MNHEY and CDR2 is SVGAGI. This CDR3 has 14 amino acids. V dropped 7 bases and J dropped 0 bases, with 12 bases sitting between them. The CDR3 bases are TGTGCCAGCAAACTACTTGGTTTGAACACTGAAGCTTTCTTT. It encodes CASKLLGLNTEAFF.

CDR3: CASSSGLAGVTGELFF. As DNA, the CDR3 is TGTGCCAGCAGCTCTGGACTAGCGGGAGTTACCGGGGAGCTGTTTTTT. The chain uses TRBV11-2 and TRBJ2-2; 13 bases are a match to TRBD2. V trimming: 4 bases; J trimming: 5 bases; junction bases outside the gene matches: 4. This CDR3 has 16 residues. The V gene's germline CDR1 is SGHAT and CDR2 FQNNGV.

This clone was picked up one time. Here the CDR3 DNA reads TGTGCCAGTAATCGTGGGACAGGGTATGTAAACGAGCAGTACTTC. This codes for CASNRGTGYVNEQYF. The chain combines TRBV19 with TRBJ2-7; TRBD1 aligns across 9 bases. The CDR3 totals 15 residues. V lost 7 bases and J lost 5; bases outside the gene matches: 12. The germline gives CDR1 LNHDA, CDR2 SQIVND (reference sequence). The full variable domain, rest sourced from reference TRBV19 and TRBJ2-7, is DGGITQSPKYLFRKEGQNVTLSCEQNLNHDAMYWYRQDPGQGLRLIYYSQIVNDFQKGDIAEGYSVSREKKESFPLTVTSAQKNPTAFYLCASNRGTGYVNEQYFGPGTRLTVT.

This clone appeared a single time. The chain joins TRBV4-2 to TRBJ2-4; weak D call: TRBD1 (5 bases). V lost 0 bases, J lost 7 bases, and 19 bases lay in between. Germline V gene data show CDR1 as LGHNA and CDR2 as YNFKEQ. CDR3 size: 17 residues. This CDR3 is CASSQDLSRAVTNIQYF. The CDR3 DNA reads TGTGCCAGCAGCCAAGATTTATCCAGGGCGGTAACGAACATTCAGTACTTC.

V is TRBV30 and J is TRBJ2-1; 7 positions match TRBD2. Losses at the gene ends were 3 bases for V and 7 bases for J; bases not matched to a gene: 9. Per germline, CDR1 GTSNPN and CDR2 SVGIG (reference sequence). This CDR3 is built from 14 residues. CDR3 coding DNA: TGTGCCTGGAGGATGGGCGGGAGACATAATGAGCAGTTCTTC. It codes for CAWRMGGRHNEQFF. Full variable domain (remainder filled in from reference TRBV30 and TRBJ2-1): SQTIHQWPATLVQPVGSPLSLECTVEGTSNPNLYWYRQAAGRGLQLLFYSVGIGQISSEVPQNLSASRPQDRQFILSSKKLLLSDSGFYLCAWRMGGRHNEQFFGPGTRLTVL.